This TCR beta chain stems from a study of cytomegalovirus exposure and HLA in healthy donors. This clone was seen a single time. What it binds is not known. Other DNA variants within this sample encode the same CDR3. The CDR3 extends over 13 amino acids. Germline loops: CDR1 SGHNT, CDR2 YYREEE (reference sequence). Trimming took 0 bases from V and 4 from J, leaving 7 bases between them. PCR employed 60 Vbeta and 13 Jbeta primers. The repertoire was sequenced with immunoSEQ multiplex PCR; TCRdb's copy has only in-frame clones and lacks some. The sample carries about 180,000 clones, more than 60% recorded once. Study observations and caveats: TCR beta chains numbering 164 were designated cytomegalovirus-associated. The authors later found TCR association rates varying by HLA locus, with DRB1 most and HLA-C fewest.

What was sequenced was PBMCs. The clonotype comes from a woman aged 60-70 years in good health and CMV-seropositive. V and J are TRBV5-4 and TRBJ1-2; no clear D gene. In nucleotides, the CDR3 is TGTGCCAGCAGCTTGGGAGGAGGCTATGGCTACACCTTC. This translates into CASSLGGGYGYTF. The complete variable domain, with remaining parts taken from reference TRBV5-4 and TRBJ1-2, reads ETGVTQSPTHLIKTRGQQVTLRCSSQSGHNTVSWYQQALGQGPQFIFQYYREEENGRGNFPPRFSGLQFPNYSSELNVNALELDDSALYLCASSLGGGYGYTFGSGTRLTVV.